These 20 T cell receptor beta chains were all obtained from the same sample, sequenced in a study of response to subunit inactivated influenza vaccine. TCRdb processed the RT-PCR reads anew with MiXCR; each CDR3 protein has one entry. The sample lists more than 450,000 distinct CDR3 sequences; 11% were seen once. The same data also contributed to another study, on T cells expressing NK-cell markers. As reported in that work: The authors made TCR beta cDNA libraries by 5'RACE template switching. This switching added a universal primer site and UMIs.

Sequencing was performed on PBMCs from blood, taken on the day of vaccination. These receptor sequences come from a man over 45 who received an inactivated influenza vaccine.

The chain has TRBV29-1 and TRBJ2-5; D is possibly TRBD2 (6 bases). Germline V gene sequence: CDR1 SQVTM, CDR2 ANQGSEA. Trimming removed 4 bases from V and 2 bases from J, with 14 bases in between. The CDR3 loop spans 14 amino acids. The CDR3 sequence: CSVVGGAFQETQYF. The CDR3 DNA reads TGCAGCGTTGTCGGCGGGGCCTTTCAAGAGACCCAGTACTTC.

In this sample, this clonotype turned up a few times. This rearrangement joins TRBV5-1 to TRBJ2-5; D unclear. The germline V gene has CDR1 SGHRS and CDR2 YFSETQ. Trimming cost V 4 bases and J 5 bases, with 18 bases left between them. This CDR3 has 15 amino acids. The CDR3 DNA is TGCGCCAGCAGCCCCACTGGGATAGACGGGGAGACCCAGTACTTC. Protein: CASSPTGIDGETQYF.

This clonotype was observed a handful of times. V and J are TRBV3-1 and TRBJ2-3, with 7 bases matching TRBD1. J lost 4 bases, V lost 2 bases, and 9 bases had no gene match. The germline gives CDR1 LGHDT, CDR2 YNNKEL (reference sequence). This CDR3 spans 16 amino acids. The CDR3 coding sequence is TGTGCCAGCAGCCAATACAGGGGTGCCAGTCCAGATACGCAGTATTTT. Amino acids: CASSQYRGASPDTQYF.

The V gene is TRBV27, the J gene TRBJ2-1, with D hard to call. The CDR3 is 13 amino acids. V was trimmed by 6 bases and J by 8 bases, leaving 14 bases between them. CDR1 is MNHEY, CDR2 SMNVEV, per germline (reference sequence). The CDR3 coding sequence is TGTGCCAGCAGCATTATCTTAGCCGATGAGCAGTTCTTC. This encodes CASSIILADEQFF.

This clonotype has at least ten counts. This chain links TRBV5-1 with TRBJ2-2; 7 bases match TRBD1. This CDR3 has 16 residues. The J segment lost 0 bases and the V segment lost 2 bases, leaving 4 bases of the junction unmatched. The germline gives CDR1 SGHRS, CDR2 YFSETQ. The CDR3 spells CASSFGDRPNTGELFF. Here the CDR3 DNA reads TGCGCCAGCAGCTTTGGGGACAGACCGAACACCGGGGAGCTGTTTTTT.

This clonotype was seen ten or more times. A junction end diverges from the germline sequence, so it may reflect a read error. The rearrangement uses TRBV5-1 and TRBJ2-7; TRBD1 might be the D (5 bases). CDR3 size: 14 residues. Germline V gene sequence: CDR1 SGHRS, CDR2 YFSETQ. The CDR3 reads CASSLQGSSYEQYF. DNA for the CDR3: TGTGCCAGCAGCCTCCAGGGTTCTTCCTACGAGCAGTACTTC.

By share, this clonotype ranks as medium-sized. This chain connects TRBV12-3 or TRBV12-4 to TRBJ2-2; a possible D gene is TRBD2 (5 bases). The V and J ends lost 10 bases and 5 bases respectively, with 11 bases between them. The CDR3 extends over 12 amino acids. CDR3 sequence (DNA): TGTGCCACTCGGGGTTTAACCGGGGAGCTGTTTTTT. It encodes CATRGLTGELFF.

This clonotype was counted only a few times. The chain recombines TRBV4-1 with TRBJ2-3; no reliable D call. The V end was cut by 3 bases, the J end by 4 bases, with 17 bases between. This CDR3 region has 16 residues. Germline CDR1 MGHRA, CDR2 YSYEKL. The CDR3 loop reads CASSHRAQPAADTQYF. For the CDR3, the DNA is TGCGCCAGCAGCCACCGGGCCCAGCCGGCAGCAGATACGCAGTATTTT.

This sequence joins TRBV4-1 and TRBJ2-3; 8 nucleotides match TRBD2. CDR3 length: 17 amino acids. CDR1 is MGHRA and CDR2 is YSYEKL in the germline V gene. V shed 2 bases and J 4 bases; nucleotides not matched to a gene: 11. DNA of the CDR3: TGCGCCAGCAGCCAACCGATGGAGCGGGGGAGATCAGATACGCAGTATTTT. Amino acids: CASSQPMERGRSDTQYF.

This chain joins TRBV20-1 and TRBJ1-1; D unclear. This CDR3 has 14 residues. Per germline, CDR1 DFQATT and CDR2 SNEGSKA (reference sequence). The V gene lost 0 bases and the J gene lost 11 bases, with 19 bases spanning the gap. The chain's CDR3 is CSARDLGRSLRAFF. CDR3 nucleotides: TGCAGTGCTAGAGATTTGGGCCGGAGCCTCCGGGCTTTCTTT.

This clonotype came up a few times. The chain is built from TRBV11-2 and TRBJ2-1; TRBD2 matches at 12 bases. With V trimmed by 5 bases and J by 4 bases, 18 bases remained unmatched. CDR1 SGHAT and CDR2 FQNNGV come from the germline V gene. The CDR3 length is 20 residues. CDR3 in DNA: TGTGCCAGCAGCCTGCGACAGACCCGACTAGCGGGAGCTGGGTACAATGAGCAGTTCTTC. Translation: CASSLRQTRLAGAGYNEQFF.

This clonotype showed up many times. The gene calls are TRBV4-1 and TRBJ2-3, with a tentative D call TRBD1 (6 bases). Germline CDR1 is MGHRA and CDR2 is YSYEKL. The CDR3 contains 14 residues. V lost 5 bases to trimming and J lost 2 bases, with 11 bases between them. In DNA form, the CDR3 reads TGCGCCAGCAGCAGAGACAGGTACACAGATACGCAGTATTTT. Its translation is CASSRDRYTDTQYF.

This chain connects TRBV9 to TRBJ2-1; 8 bases match TRBD2. There are 14 residues in the CDR3. V lost 3 bases and J lost 6; bases outside the gene matches: 5. CDR1 and CDR2 from the germline V gene are SGDLS and YYNGEE. The CDR3 loop reads CASSGGLAANEQFF. CDR3 nucleotides: TGTGCCAGCAGCGGCGGACTAGCAGCCAATGAGCAGTTCTTC.

This chain connects TRBV29-1 to TRBJ2-1, with a tentative D call TRBD2 (5 bases). V gave up 6 bases and J gave up 4 bases, with 16 bases separating them. CDR1 SQVTM and CDR2 ANQGSEA come from the germline V gene. This CDR3 has 14 residues. The CDR3 DNA reads as TGCAGCGTCCCAATGGCCAGCGGATACAATGAGCAGTTCTTC. Translated, it gives CSVPMASGYNEQFF.

This clonotype turned up a few times. The genes are TRBV12-3 or TRBV12-4 and TRBJ2-2; no clear D gene. V was clipped by 3 bases and J by 1 base, with 9 bases between them. The CDR3 has 15 residues. CDR3 region: CASSFFSMNTGELFF. CDR3 DNA: TGTGCCAGCAGTTTCTTCAGCATGAACACCGGGGAGCTGTTTTTT.

The V gene is TRBV20-1, the J gene TRBJ2-7; TRBD2 matches at 15 bases. Germline assignment: CDR1 DFQATT and CDR2 SNEGSKA (reference sequence). V lost 0 bases, J lost 1 base, and 10 bases stayed unmatched. The CDR3 contains 19 residues. The CDR3 sequence: CSARDQGLAGGPGSYEQYF. The CDR3 DNA reads TGCAGTGCTAGAGATCAAGGACTAGCGGGAGGGCCCGGTTCCTACGAGCAGTACTTC.

This clonotype was picked up a small number of times. The genes are TRBV5-5 and TRBJ2-1; D not resolved. Trimming removed 1 base from V and 7 bases from J, with 12 bases in between. The CDR3 contains 14 residues. The germline CDR1 and CDR2 sequences are SGHKS and YYEKEE (reference sequence). CDR3 sequence: CASSLWLHGNEQFF. The CDR3 DNA is TGTGCCAGCAGCTTGTGGCTTCACGGGAATGAGCAGTTCTTC. Filled out from reference TRBV5-5 and TRBJ2-1, the complete variable domain reads DAGVTQSPTHLIKTRGQQVTLRCSPISGHKSVSWYQQVLGQGPQFIFQYYEKEERGRGNFPDRFSARQFPNYSSELNVNALLLGDSALYLCASSLWLHGNEQFFGPGTRLTVL.

The chain joins TRBV7-2 to TRBJ2-7; 10 bases agree with TRBD2. CDR1 is SGHTA and CDR2 is FQGNSA in the germline V gene. This CDR3 spans 14 amino acids. The ends lost 3 bases at V and 5 bases at J; junction bases unmatched: 4. Here the CDR3 reads CASSLHGTSDEQYF. The CDR3 DNA reads TGTGCCAGCAGCTTGCACGGGACTAGCGACGAGCAGTACTTC. The full variable domain, with the rest looked up from reference TRBV7-2 and TRBJ2-7, is GAGVSQSPSNKVTEKGKDVELRCDPISGHTALYWYRQSLGQGLEFLIYFQGNSAPDKSGLPSDRFSAERTGGSVSTLTIQRTQQEDSAVYLCASSLHGTSDEQYFGPGTRLTVT.

The CDR3 nucleotides are TGTGCCAGCAGCTTACGTGCGGGACAGCTGTACAATGAGCAGTTCTTC. Translated, it gives CASSLRAGQLYNEQFF. This chain connects TRBV7-2 to TRBJ2-1; perhaps TRBD1 as D (7 bases). CDR3 length: 16 residues. Germline CDR1 reads SGHTA; CDR2 reads FQGNSA. V lost 2 bases, J lost 4 bases, and 15 bases lay in between.

This clonotype has only a few counts. CDR3 DNA sequence: TGCAGTGCTTCTAGCGGCAACAATGAGCAGTTCTTC. Translated: CSASSGNNEQFF. The V gene is TRBV20-1, the J gene TRBJ2-1; 7 nucleotides agree with TRBD2. CDR1 is DFQATT, CDR2 SNEGSKA, per germline (reference sequence). Trimming removed 5 bases from V and 5 bases from J; junction bases left unmatched: 3. This CDR3 is 12 amino acids long.